These T cell receptor beta chains were read from a single sample in a study of T cell changes during pregnancy in multiple sclerosis. The protocol was immunoSEQ multiplex PCR, while the TCRdb copy is restricted to in-frame clones and leaves out a portion. The sample records around 60,000 clones, roughly 93% being singletons. The sample here was peripheral blood, taken after pregnancy. Every receptor here comes from a female donor with multiple sclerosis, enrolled in a pregnancy study. The CDR3 runs from the conserved cysteine through the conserved F or W. D genes are given only for firm matches. Size is stated for part of the rows, as once, few or many counts, or as a class when the clone is expanded.

>TRBJ2-3|TRBV19|.|.
TGTGCCAGTAGTGGCCCTCGCACAGATACGCAGTATTTT
CASSGPRTDTQYF
>TRBJ1-2|TRBV7-2|.|TRBD1
TGTGCCAGCAGCGCCTGGGACAGGGGGTCCTATGGCTACACCTTC
CASSAWDRGSYGYTF
>TRBJ2-7|TRBV6-5|once|.
TGTGCCAGCAGTTACTCCAGGAAGCAGGTAATCCACGAGCAGTACTTC
CASSYSRKQVIHEQYF
>TRBJ1-1|TRBV2|few|.
TGTGCCAGCAGACCAGACACTGAAGCTTTCTTT
CASRPDTEAFF
>TRBJ2-1|TRBV4-1|.|.
TGCGCCAGCAGCCAAGGGCAGGGGAGCTACAATGAGCAGTTCTTC
CASSQGQGSYNEQFF
>TRBJ2-7|TRBV25-1|once|TRBD1
TGTGCCAGCAGTCCCGCAGGGGGTTCGGCTTACGAGCAGTACTTC
CASSPAGGSAYEQYF
>TRBJ2-1|TRBV27|.|TRBD2
TGTGCCAGCAGTTTTGGGGGGGGCTCCTACAATGAGCAGTTCTTC
CASSFGGGSYNEQFF
>TRBJ2-1|TRBV5-4|.|TRBD2
TGTGCCAGCAGCTTCAAGCGGGAGTGGGAGCAGTTCTTC
CASSFKREWEQFF
>TRBJ2-2|TRBV6-6|.|TRBD2
TGTGCCAGCAGTTACTCGACTAGCGGGGGGACCGGGGAGCTGTTTTTT
CASSYSTSGGTGELFF
>TRBJ2-5|TRBV6-1|.|TRBD1
TGTGCCAGCAGGGCCCGGGACAGGGTTCAAGAGACCCAGTACTTC
CASRARDRVQETQYF
>TRBJ2-7|TRBV7-9|.|.
TGTGCCAGCAGCCGCTACGCCTACGAGCAGTACTTC
CASSRYAYEQYF
>TRBJ1-5|TRBV4-1|.|TRBD1
TGCGCCAGCAGCGGGGGCAGGGGGCCGGGCAATCAGCCCCAGCATTTT
CASSGGRGPGNQPQHF
>TRBJ2-5|TRBV7-2|once|TRBD2
TGTGCCAGCAGCCCACGACTAGCGGGGCAATTAACCCAGTACTTC
CASSPRLAGQLTQYF
>TRBJ2-5|TRBV29-1|.|.
TGCAGCGTTGCCGACTCTCGCGAGACCCAGTACTTC
CSVADSRETQYF
>TRBJ2-2|TRBV5-4|.|TRBD1
TGTGCCAGCAGCTTGGGGGACAGGGGCTTCACCGGGGAGCTGTTTTTT
CASSLGDRGFTGELFF
>TRBJ2-1|TRBV6-4|.|TRBD2
TGTGCCAGCAGTCCACTAGCGGGAGGGCCGGGGGAGCAGTTCTTC
CASSPLAGGPGEQFF
>TRBJ2-2|TRBV14|.|TRBD1
TGTGCCAGCAGCCGACCCTCAGGGGGCCTCAACACCGGGGAGCTGTTTTTT
CASSRPSGGLNTGELFF
>TRBJ2-7|TRBV5-1|.|.
TGCGCCAGCAGCTCCGGACAGACCTACGAGCAGTACTTC
CASSSGQTYEQYF
>TRBJ2-1|TRBV5-1|.|TRBD2
TGCGCCAGCAGCTTGTCGGGGGGGGGTGCAGACGATGAGCAGTTCTTC
CASSLSGGGADDEQFF
>TRBJ1-2|TRBV6-6|.|TRBD1
TGTGCCAGCAGAACCGGGACAGGGGGCTTTGGCTACACCTTC
CASRTGTGGFGYTF
>TRBJ2-1|TRBV27|few|TRBD2
TGTGCCAGCAGCCCAAGCGGGAGGGCCTACAATGAGCAGTTCTTC
CASSPSGRAYNEQFF
>TRBJ1-6|TRBV4-2|.|TRBD1
TGTGCCAGCAGCACCGGGACAGGGTCTGTCAGTTCACCCCTCCACTTT
CASSTGTGSVSSPLHF
>TRBJ2-2|TRBV30|.|TRBD2
TGTGCCTGGAGTGTACATCTAGCGGGAGACGGGAAGGCCGGGGAGCTGTTTTTT
CAWSVHLAGDGKAGELFF
>TRBJ2-1|TRBV7-3|once|.
TGTGCCAGCAGCCCCACCCCTAGTGGGTATGAGCAGTTCTTC
CASSPTPSGYEQFF
>TRBJ2-1|TRBV10-3|once|.
TGTGCCATCAGTGAGTATCCTGTGGAACGGGTCGGCTACAATGAGCAGTTCTTC
CAISEYPVERVGYNEQFF
>TRBJ2-1|TRBV13|.|TRBD2
TGTGCCAGCACCTCCGGGACTAGCGGGGTTGTTGAGCAGTTCTTC
CASTSGTSGVVEQFF